This is a list of T cell receptor beta chains from one sample in a study of pediatric ulcerative colitis. Generated by immunoSEQ multiplex PCR, the TCRdb table keeps only in-frame clones and is missing some. The sample holds 64,000 or so clones, about three quarters seen once. The specimen was blood. These receptors were taken from a boy younger than 18 with moderate ulcerative colitis. The CDR3 runs from the conserved cysteine through the conserved F or W. Each record gives: D gene, clone size, CDR3 length, J gene, V gene, CDR3 protein, CDR3 DNA. A D gene is named only where the DNA matches it firmly. Clone sizes are given selectively: once, few, many, or a class where the clone is expanded.

>TRBD2|.|15|TRBJ2-1|TRBV7-2
CASSLSGGANNEQFF
TGTGCCAGCAGCCTGAGCGGGGGGGCCAACAATGAGCAGTTCTTC
>.|.|13|TRBJ2-2|TRBV29-1
CSVRPPNTGELFF
TGCAGCGTCCGACCCCCTAACACCGGGGAGCTGTTTTTT
>.|.|14|TRBJ2-7|TRBV7-9
CASSRGGLTYEQYF
TGTGCCAGCAGCCGAGGGGGGCTAACCTACGAGCAGTACTTC
>.|.|13|TRBJ1-4|TRBV4-1
CASSQGLDEKLFF
TGCGCCAGCAGCCAAGGCTTGGATGAAAAACTGTTTTTT
>TRBD1|.|19|TRBJ2-7|TRBV11-2
CASSLVVWVTGQTLRRQYF
TGTGCCAGCAGCTTAGTTGTCTGGGTAACGGGACAGACCTTACGAAGGCAGTACTTC
>.|.|15|TRBJ2-7|TRBV5-1
CASSFAPVSSYEQYF
TGCGCCAGCAGCTTTGCCCCGGTCAGCTCCTACGAGCAGTACTTC
>TRBD1|.|14|TRBJ1-2|TRBV5-7
CASSSGQGDNPFTF
TGTGCCAGCAGCTCAGGACAGGGGGACAATCCTTTCACCTTC
>.|few|13|TRBJ1-2|TRBV6-5
CASSYDRKYGYTF
TGTGCCAGCAGTTACGATAGAAAGTATGGCTACACCTTC
>.|.|14|TRBJ2-3|TRBV10-1
CASSENPSTDTQYF
TGCGCCAGCAGTGAGAACCCCAGCACAGATACGCAGTATTTT
>.|.|13|TRBJ2-7|TRBV7-8
CASSLEVAYEQYF
TGTGCCAGCAGCTTAGAGGTCGCCTACGAGCAGTACTTC
>TRBD1|.|18|TRBJ1-1|TRBV11-3
CASSCQGRGCIMNTEAFF
TGTGCCAGCAGCTGCCAGGGCAGGGGGTGTATAATGAACACTGAAGCTTTCTTT
>.|.|16|TRBJ1-5|TRBV19
CASSTNHEIFNQPQHF
TGTGCCAGTAGTACAAATCATGAGATTTTCAATCAGCCCCAGCATTTT
>TRBD2|.|15|TRBJ2-7|TRBV7-9
CASSDPGSGAYEQYF
TGTGCCAGCAGCGACCCGGGGAGCGGGGCCTACGAGCAGTACTTC
>.|.|16|TRBJ2-3|TRBV15
CATSARPGALTDTQYF
TGTGCCACCAGCGCTAGGCCAGGGGCGCTCACAGATACGCAGTATTTT
>.|.|17|TRBJ1-1|TRBV9
CASSVEVRSDLNTEAFF
TGTGCCAGCAGCGTAGAAGTAAGGTCTGATCTGAACACTGAAGCTTTCTTT
>.|once|14|TRBJ1-2|TRBV27
CASSLKSMGYGYTF
TGTGCCAGCAGTTTAAAGTCCATGGGCTATGGCTACACCTTC
>.|.|18|TRBJ1-1|TRBV7-6
CASSLVLQTVESRTEAFF
TGTGCCAGCAGCTTAGTCTTGCAGACAGTTGAGTCCCGCACTGAAGCTTTCTTT
>TRBD2|.|18|TRBJ2-6|TRBV4-2
CASSQYGGGSSGANVLTF
TGTGCCAGCAGCCAATACGGCGGGGGGAGCTCTGGGGCCAACGTCCTGACTTTC
>.|.|15|TRBJ1-1|TRBV12-5
CASGYTLSGGTEAFF
TGTGCTAGTGGTTATACCCTTTCTGGGGGTACTGAAGCTTTCTTT
>.|.|10|TRBJ1-2|TRBV30
CAWSAVGYTF
TGTGCCTGGAGTGCGGTTGGCTACACCTTC
>.|.|14|TRBJ2-7|TRBV10-3
CAILGGATSYEQYF
TGTGCAATCCTGGGGGGAGCCACCTCGTACGAGCAGTACTTC
>.|.|14|TRBJ1-2|TRBV21-1
CASSFRTGLYGYTF
TGTGCCAGCAGCTTTCGGACGGGGCTCTATGGCTACACCTTC
>.|.|17|TRBJ1-3|TRBV9
CASSVGPGATSGNTIYF
TGTGCCAGCAGCGTAGGTCCGGGGGCTACATCTGGAAACACCATATATTTT
>.|.|13|TRBJ1-4|TRBV19
CASRHPSGEKLFF
TGTGCCAGTAGGCACCCCTCGGGTGAAAAACTGTTTTTT
>.|.|17|TRBJ1-4|TRBV21-1
CASSKRLQGARGEKLFF
TGTGCCAGCAGCAAGCGGTTACAGGGGGCTCGAGGTGAAAAACTGTTTTTT
>.|.|11|TRBJ2-7|TRBV5-5
CASSQADEQYF
TGTGCCAGCAGCCAGGCGGACGAGCAGTACTTC
>.|.|14|TRBJ1-4|TRBV13
CASSFYTTNEKLFF
TGTGCCAGCAGCTTTTATACAACTAATGAAAAACTGTTTTTT
>TRBD1|.|14|TRBJ2-7|TRBV19
CASSITRGLGEQYF
TGTGCCAGTAGTATAACTAGGGGGCTAGGCGAGCAGTACTTC
>.|.|17|TRBJ2-1|TRBV5-1
CASSSGQGARYSNEQFF
TGCGCCAGCAGCTCCGGACAAGGGGCGCGGTATTCCAATGAGCAGTTCTTC
>.|.|14|TRBJ1-1|TRBV9
CASSVSAGIDEAFF
TGTGCCAGCAGCGTCTCTGCAGGCATTGATGAAGCTTTCTTT
>.|.|14|TRBJ1-6|TRBV28
CASSLGTVNSPLHF
TGTGCCAGCAGTTTAGGGACGGTAAATTCACCCCTCCACTTT
>.|few|11|TRBJ1-4|TRBV25-1
CASSEGEKLFF
TGTGCCAGCAGTGAGGGTGAAAAACTGTTTTTT
>.|few|13|TRBJ1-5|TRBV28
CASSLGSNQPQHF
TGTGCCAGCAGTTTGGGGAGCAATCAGCCCCAGCATTTT
>.|.|11|TRBJ2-3|TRBV7-2
CASRNADTQYF
TGTGCCAGCCGGAACGCAGATACGCAGTATTTT
>TRBD1|.|18|TRBJ2-7|TRBV5-1
CASSKDRALTGRTYEQYF
TGCGCCAGCAGCAAGGACAGGGCACTGACGGGGCGGACCTACGAGCAGTACTTC
>TRBD1|once|16|TRBJ1-3|TRBV13
CASSLGRQGSGNTIYF
TGTGCCAGCAGCTTAGGTCGACAGGGCTCTGGAAACACCATATATTTT
>.|.|14|TRBJ1-5|TRBV5-1
CASSLAGGPQPQHF
TGCGCCAGCAGCTTGGCCGGGGGGCCCCAGCCCCAGCATTTT
>.|.|15|TRBJ2-2|TRBV29-1
CSVEETGSFSGELFF
TGCAGCGTTGAAGAAACCGGGAGCTTTTCTGGGGAGCTGTTTTTT
>.|.|12|TRBJ1-1|TRBV5-8
CASSFISAGAFF
TGTGCCAGCAGCTTTATTTCGGCAGGGGCTTTCTTT
>.|few|12|TRBJ1-2|TRBV19
CASSITGYGYTF
TGTGCCAGTAGTATAACGGGTTACGGCTACACCTTC
>.|.|12|TRBJ1-2|TRBV28
CASSSGQFGYTF
TGTGCCAGCAGTTCCGGACAGTTTGGTTACACCTTC
>.|few|14|TRBJ1-5|TRBV10-1
CASSPQGFDQPQHF
TGCGCCAGCAGTCCCCAGGGATTTGATCAGCCCCAGCATTTT
>.|.|16|TRBJ2-2|TRBV14
CASSQDPKPRPGELFF
TGTGCCAGCAGCCAAGATCCGAAGCCCCGTCCCGGGGAGCTGTTTTTT
>.|.|14|TRBJ2-3|TRBV18
CASSPRGYTDTQYF
TGTGCCAGCTCACCCCGGGGGTACACAGATACGCAGTATTTT
>TRBD2|.|17|TRBJ2-1|TRBV5-4
CASSFPLAGGPYNEQFF
TGTGCCAGCAGCTTCCCCTTAGCGGGAGGGCCTTACAATGAGCAGTTCTTC
>TRBD1|few|14|TRBJ1-1|TRBV30
CAWSPGQQNTEAFF
TGTGCCTGGAGCCCGGGACAGCAGAACACTGAAGCTTTCTTT
>.|.|16|TRBJ2-3|TRBV7-9
CASSLAAGAIADTQYF
TGTGCCAGCAGCTTAGCGGCGGGGGCGATTGCAGATACGCAGTATTTT
>TRBD1|.|14|TRBJ2-7|TRBV10-3
CAISGDRGAYEQYF
TGTGCCATCAGTGGGGACAGGGGGGCCTACGAGCAGTACTTC
>.|.|14|TRBJ1-1|TRBV14
CASSQSSGLAEAFF
TGTGCCAGCAGCCAATCATCTGGCCTGGCTGAAGCTTTCTTT
>.|.|14|TRBJ2-2|TRBV27
CASAPFQNTGELFF
TGTGCCAGCGCTCCCTTTCAGAACACCGGGGAGCTGTTTTTT
>.|.|13|TRBJ2-7|TRBV7-6
CASSFSRGYEQYF
TGTGCCAGCAGCTTTTCCCGAGGCTACGAGCAGTACTTC
>.|.|10|TRBJ2-1|TRBV30
CAWSGRQRIF
TGTGCCTGGAGTGGCCGACAAAGAATCTTC
>.|.|12|TRBJ2-1|TRBV5-1
CASSLASNEQFF
TGCGCCAGCAGCTTGGCGAGCAATGAGCAGTTCTTC
>.|.|12|TRBJ2-7|TRBV30
CAWSTFFYEQYF
TGTGCCTGGAGTACTTTCTTCTACGAGCAGTACTTC
>.|few|16|TRBJ1-5|TRBV27
CASSPRGGYSNQPQHF
TGTGCCAGCAGTCCGCGGGGGGGATATAGCAATCAGCCCCAGCATTTT
>.|few|16|TRBJ1-5|TRBV10-3
CAISESVGERNQPQHF
TGTGCCATCAGTGAGTCGGTGGGGGAGAGAAATCAGCCCCAGCATTTT
>TRBD2|.|15|TRBJ2-1|TRBV5-1
CASNFGGSSYNEQFF
TGCGCCAGCAATTTTGGCGGGAGCTCCTACAATGAGCAGTTCTTC
>TRBD2|.|19|TRBJ2-3|TRBV10-2
CASSEWVGTSGISTDTQYF
TGCGCCAGCAGTGAGTGGGTGGGGACTAGCGGGATTAGCACAGATACGCAGTATTTT
>.|.|14|TRBJ2-1|TRBV18
CASSPWTASNEQFF
TGTGCCAGCTCACCATGGACAGCCTCTAATGAGCAGTTCTTC